This T cell receptor beta chain was retrieved from a study of neurological immune-mediated disorders. Study-wide points: One cluster of related CDR3 sequences contained, by phylogenetic grouping, the repertoires of 18 of 34 multiple sclerosis patients and formed a possible signature. No CDR3 amino acid sequences were shared by expanded clones across subjects, suggesting private repertoires in all groups.

Each TCR transcript was tagged with a 10-nucleotide random UMI during 5'RACE. Each CDR3 protein is one row after TCRdb ran MiXCR on the 5' RACE reads. The sample shows 85,000 to 100,000 distinct CDR3 sequences, roughly 3.5% of them seen only once. The CDR3 loop spans 12 amino acids. V lost 7 bases and J lost 5, with 13 bases in between. The V gene's germline CDR1 is SQVTM and CDR2 ANQGSEA. This clonotype was counted many times. Its matching antigen is unknown. This rearrangement joins TRBV29-1 to TRBJ2-3; maybe TRBD2 (6 bases). The clonotype originates from a woman in her late teens or twenties with multiple sclerosis. The sequencing sample was made of PBMCs. DNA of the CDR3: TGCAGCGGCTACTATAGCGGAGATACGCAGTATTTT. Its protein is CSGYYSGDTQYF.